These 22 T cell receptor beta chains were all obtained from the same sample, sequenced in a study of blood T cell repertoires in COVID-19. Clones were sequenced by immunoSEQ multiplex PCR, and TCRdb holds only the in-frame ones, with some missing. The data show about 180,000 clones, with around 85% seen just once and under 8% held by the top ten. What was sequenced was PBMCs or T cells enriched from blood (not recorded which). These receptors all stem from a man aged 35 to 55 who had recovered from COVID-19.

The V and J genes are TRBV5-1 and TRBJ2-2; D may be TRBD1 (6 bases). Germline V gives CDR1 SGHRS, CDR2 YFSETQ. The V gene lost 0 bases and the J gene lost 6 bases, with 9 bases spanning the gap. The CDR3 totals 14 residues. CDR3 nucleotides: TGCGCCAGCAGCTTGGGTGCAGGGGCCGGGGAGCTGTTTTTT. Translating it yields CASSLGAGAGELFF.

The J gene is TRBJ1-5, the V gene TRBV3-1 (or the pseudogene TRBV3-2); D gene ambiguous. Germline CDR1 and CDR2: LGHDT and YNNKEL (reference sequence). The ends were cut back, 8 bases at V and 9 bases at J, with 17 bases in the middle. This CDR3 spans 13 amino acids. CDR3: CASAVDGAAPQHF. Here the CDR3 DNA reads TGTGCCAGCGCCGTAGACGGAGCTGCGCCCCAGCATTTT.

The chain couples TRBV7-2 to TRBJ1-2; 10 positions agree with TRBD1. Looked up from germline, CDR1 is SGHTA and CDR2 is FQGNSA. The trim removed 3 bases at V and 4 bases at J, leaving 8 bases unmatched. The CDR3 is 16 amino acids. CDR3 sequence: CASSLTGTGDAYGYTF. The CDR3, as DNA: TGTGCCAGCAGCTTGACCGGGACAGGGGATGCCTATGGCTACACCTTC.

This rearrangement joins TRBV5-4 to TRBJ2-7; D is undetermined. In germline, CDR1 is SGHNT, CDR2 YYREEE (reference sequence). The CDR3 runs to 16 residues. V lost 0 bases to trimming and J lost 4 bases, with 17 bases between them. CDR3 bases: TGTGCCAGCAGCTTGGAGTTTACCCAGGCTCGGTACGAGCAGTACTTC. As protein: CASSLEFTQARYEQYF.

This clone was detected only a few times. The V and J genes are TRBV24-1 and TRBJ1-1; TRBD1 agrees at 8 bases. V lost 3 bases, J lost 3 bases, and 5 bases stayed unmatched. The CDR3 runs to 15 residues. Germline CDR1 is KGHDR and CDR2 is SFDVKD. CDR3 sequence reads: CATSDRNRGDTEAFF. The CDR3 nucleotides are TGTGCCACCAGTGATCGTAACAGGGGGGACACTGAAGCTTTCTTT.

V usage is TRBV5-4 and J usage is TRBJ2-4; weak D call: TRBD1 (7 bases). The CDR3 has 14 amino acids. Per germline, CDR1 SGHNT and CDR2 YYREEE (reference sequence). The ends were cut back, 4 bases at V and 1 base at J, with 9 bases in the middle. CDR3 sequence reads: CASSGGGAKNIQYF. The CDR3, as DNA: TGTGCCAGCAGCGGAGGGGGCGCCAAAAACATTCAGTACTTC.

This clone was detected once. This rearrangement joins TRBV18 to TRBJ2-2, with no clear D. The CDR3 totals 13 residues. Trimming left V 2 bases short and J 8 bases short, with 9 bases between. Germline V gene sequence: CDR1 KGHSH, CDR2 LQKENI. The chain's CDR3 is CASSPSIKGELFF. The DNA of the CDR3 is TGTGCCAGCTCACCATCAATCAAAGGGGAGCTGTTTTTT.

J is TRBJ2-1 and V is TRBV28; no firm D call. The CDR3 totals 11 residues. CDR1 MDHEN and CDR2 SYDVKM come from the germline V gene. Trimming took off 10 bases at V and 8 bases at J, with 12 bases between the two ends. In DNA, the CDR3 is TGTGCCACCAGCAGTGGGCATGAGCAGTTCTTC. This sequence encodes CATSSGHEQFF.

The chain combines TRBV24-1 with TRBJ1-2; TRBD1 agrees at 9 bases. Germline CDR1 reads KGHDR; CDR2 reads SFDVKD. This CDR3 region has 15 residues. Germline trimming cut 3 bases from V and 2 bases from J; bases unmatched to any gene: 3. The CDR3 loop reads CATSDPGQGNYGYTF. CDR3 nucleotides: TGTGCCACCAGTGATCCAGGACAGGGGAACTATGGCTACACCTTC.

The chain combines TRBV7-9 with TRBJ1-2; D perhaps matches TRBD1 (6 bases). Germline CDR1 reads SEHNR; CDR2 reads FQNEAQ (reference sequence). Trimming removed 5 bases from V and 8 bases from J, with 18 bases in between. The CDR3 runs 14 residues. Written as DNA, the CDR3 is TGTGCCAGCAGCCCCCGACAGGCTGAAGGCGGCTACACCTTC. The encoded protein is CASSPRQAEGGYTF. Based on the CDR3 plus reference TRBV7-9 and TRBJ1-2, the full variable domain is DTGVSQNPRHKITKRGQNVTFRCDPISEHNRLYWYRQTLGQGPEFLTYFQNEAQLEKSRLLSDRFSAERPKGSFSTLEIQRTEQGDSAMYLCASSPRQAEGGYTFGSGTRLTVV.

The chain couples TRBV5-1 to TRBJ2-3; perhaps TRBD1 as D (6 bases). This CDR3 is 15 amino acids long. V lost 3 bases and J lost 3, with 14 bases in between. Germline loops: CDR1 SGHRS, CDR2 YFSETQ. For the CDR3, the DNA is TGCGCCAGCAGCTGGGGCAGGGGCGGAACAGATACGCAGTATTTT. Translating gives CASSWGRGGTDTQYF.

V is TRBV5-5 and J is TRBJ2-3; no firm D call. Trimming pared 6 bases from V and 2 bases from J, leaving 10 bases between. This CDR3 contains 13 residues. Per germline, CDR1 SGHKS and CDR2 YYEKEE (reference sequence). CDR3: CASTIDTTDTQYF. The DNA for the CDR3 is TGTGCCAGCACCATAGACACCACAGATACGCAGTATTTT.

V usage is TRBV7-8 and J usage is TRBJ2-7; TRBD1 is a possible D gene (5 bases). The CDR3 is made up of 16 amino acids. V was pared by 2 bases and J by 0 bases, with 14 bases between. Germline V gene lookup returns CDR1 SGHVS and CDR2 FQNEAQ. The CDR3 DNA reads as TGTGCCAGCAGCTTACAGACAGATCCGACCTCCTACGAGCAGTACTTC. Its protein is CASSLQTDPTSYEQYF.

This chain connects TRBV2 to TRBJ1-5, with D perhaps TRBD1 (6 bases). The CDR3 runs to 13 residues. The ends were cut back, 4 bases at V and 4 bases at J, with 8 bases in the middle. The V gene's germline CDR1 is SNHLY and CDR2 FYNNEI. The CDR3 coding sequence is TGTGCCAGCAGTGGGGGGCTGAATCAGCCCCAGCATTTT. The encoded protein is CASSGGLNQPQHF.

The rearrangement uses TRBV6-5 and TRBJ2-7, with 9 bases identical to TRBD2. After removal of 0 bases from V and 4 bases from J, the junction contained 7 bases not matched to a gene. The CDR3 consists of 16 residues. Germline V gene sequence: CDR1 MNHEY, CDR2 SVGAGI. CDR3 DNA: TGTGCCAGCAGTTACTCGATAACTAGCGGGCGTTACGAGCAGTACTTC. Residues: CASSYSITSGRYEQYF.

This sequence joins TRBV5-8 and TRBJ1-1, with 7 bases identical to TRBD1. Trimming cost V 0 bases and J 3 bases; bases outside gene matches: 14. The CDR3 runs to 18 residues. The germline V gene encodes CDR1 SGHTS and CDR2 YDEGEE. The CDR3 region has the DNA TGTGCCAGCAGCTTGGGATACAGGGGAGGCTATTCGGACACTGAAGCTTTCTTT. Its protein product is CASSLGYRGGYSDTEAFF. Filled out from reference TRBV5-8 and TRBJ1-1, the complete variable domain reads EAGVTQSPTHLIKTRGQQATLRCSPISGHTSVYWYQQALGLGLQFLLWYDEGEERNRGNFPPRFSGRQFPNYSSELNVNALELEDSALYLCASSLGYRGGYSDTEAFFGQGTRLTVV.

V is TRBV12-3 or TRBV12-4 and J is TRBJ1-3; D is uncertain. V was cut by 7 bases and J by 0 bases, with 7 bases left in between. The CDR3 contains 13 residues. CDR3 coding DNA: TGTGCCAGCACCTACTACTCTGGAAACACCATATATTTT. Its protein is CASTYYSGNTIYF.

This clone was seen only once. The V gene is TRBV7-2, the J gene TRBJ1-3, with TRBD1 matching over 8 bases. The CDR3 totals 15 residues. With 6 bases clipped from V and 6 bases from J, the junction kept 10 bases outside the gene matches. The germline CDR1 and CDR2 sequences are SGHTA and FQGNSA. CDR3 DNA sequence: TGTGCCAGCAGTCCGACCCCAGGGGGCGAAAACACCATATATTTT. The encoded protein is CASSPTPGGENTIYF.

The CDR3 here is CASSPGTGGPSTEAFF. The CDR3 DNA is TGTGCCAGCAGTCCCGGGACAGGGGGCCCGAGTACTGAAGCTTTCTTT. V is TRBV27 and J is TRBJ1-1; 12 bases fit TRBD1. The CDR3 runs to 16 residues. J was trimmed by 5 bases and V by 5 bases; bases with no gene match: 9. The germline CDR1 and CDR2 sequences are MNHEY and SMNVEV (reference sequence).

The chain uses TRBV5-1 and TRBJ2-7; D is unresolved. The CDR3 is 14 amino acids. CDR1 is SGHRS, CDR2 YFSETQ, per germline. V dropped 0 bases and J dropped 2 bases, with 9 bases sitting between them. The CDR3 DNA reads as TGCGCCAGCAGCTTGGATCGTGGAGCCTACGAGCAGTACTTC. It yields the protein CASSLDRGAYEQYF.

CDR3 residues: CASSPRGDEKLFF. In nucleotides, the CDR3 is TGTGCCAGCAGCCCCCGGGGGGATGAAAAACTGTTTTTT. The chain couples TRBV9 to TRBJ1-4; a weak D match, TRBD1 (5 bases). The CDR3 has 13 residues. In germline, CDR1 is SGDLS, CDR2 YYNGEE. V was cut by 4 bases and J by 6 bases, with 10 bases left in between.

CDR3 amino acids: CASSTSGTLNTEAFF. CDR3 nucleotide sequence: TGTGCCAGCAGCACCTCCGGGACACTGAACACTGAAGCTTTCTTT. The chain carries TRBV6-5 and TRBJ1-1; tentative D call: TRBD1 (6 bases). Trimming stripped 6 bases from V and 0 bases from J, with 14 bases between. Germline-derived CDR1 and CDR2 are MNHEY and SVGAGI. This CDR3 region has 15 residues.